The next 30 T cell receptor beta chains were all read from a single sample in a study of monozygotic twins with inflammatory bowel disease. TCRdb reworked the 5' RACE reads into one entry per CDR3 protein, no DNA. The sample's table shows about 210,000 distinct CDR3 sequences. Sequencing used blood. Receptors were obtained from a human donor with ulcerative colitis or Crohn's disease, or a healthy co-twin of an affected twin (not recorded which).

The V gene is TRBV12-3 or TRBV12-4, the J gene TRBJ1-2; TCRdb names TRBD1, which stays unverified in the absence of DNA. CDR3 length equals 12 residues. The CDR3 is CASNFNREGYTF.

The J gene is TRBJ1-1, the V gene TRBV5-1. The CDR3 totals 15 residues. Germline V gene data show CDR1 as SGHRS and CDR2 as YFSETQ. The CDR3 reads CASSLQVAGPNEAFF.

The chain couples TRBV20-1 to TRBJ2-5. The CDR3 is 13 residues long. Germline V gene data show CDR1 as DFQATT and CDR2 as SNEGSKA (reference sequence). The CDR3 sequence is CSAIGRSGETQYF.

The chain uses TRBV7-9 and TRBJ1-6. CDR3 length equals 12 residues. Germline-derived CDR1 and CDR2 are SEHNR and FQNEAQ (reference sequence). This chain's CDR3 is CASSPSDSPLHF.

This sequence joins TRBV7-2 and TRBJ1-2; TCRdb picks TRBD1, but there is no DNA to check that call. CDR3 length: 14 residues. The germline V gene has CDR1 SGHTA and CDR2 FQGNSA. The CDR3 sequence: CASSLGQINYGYTF.

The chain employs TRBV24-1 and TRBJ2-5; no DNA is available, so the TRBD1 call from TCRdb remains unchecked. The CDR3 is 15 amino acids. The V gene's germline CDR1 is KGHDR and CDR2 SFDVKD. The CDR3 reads CATSDVQGVGETQYF.

CDR3 sequence reads: CASSRPTGRKETQYF. V and J are TRBV6-2 or TRBV6-3 and TRBJ2-5; without DNA, the TCRdb call of TRBD1 cannot be checked. The germline gives CDR1 MNHEY, CDR2 SVGEGT. This CDR3 comprises 15 residues.

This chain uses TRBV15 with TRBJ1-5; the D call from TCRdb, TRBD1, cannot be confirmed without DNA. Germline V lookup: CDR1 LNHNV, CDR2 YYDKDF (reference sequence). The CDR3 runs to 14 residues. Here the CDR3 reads CASSDRLIGQPQHF.

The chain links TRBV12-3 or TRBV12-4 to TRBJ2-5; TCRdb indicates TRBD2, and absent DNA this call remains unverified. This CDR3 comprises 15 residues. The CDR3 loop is CASSLHSKGSETQYF.

CDR3 amino acids: CSALPGGFGNEQFF. J is TRBJ2-1 and V is TRBV20-1; TCRdb's D call, TRBD1, is unchecked because there is no DNA. The germline V gene has CDR1 DFQATT and CDR2 SNEGSKA (reference sequence). This CDR3 spans 14 amino acids.

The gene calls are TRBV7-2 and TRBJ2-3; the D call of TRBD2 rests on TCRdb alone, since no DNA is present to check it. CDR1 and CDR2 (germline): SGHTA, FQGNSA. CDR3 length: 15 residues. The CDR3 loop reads CASSRGGGSTDTQYF.

CDR3 amino acids: CASSQVTGSTEAFF. This chain uses TRBV4-1 with TRBJ1-1. This CDR3 contains 14 residues. Per the germline V gene, CDR1 is MGHRA and CDR2 is YSYEKL.

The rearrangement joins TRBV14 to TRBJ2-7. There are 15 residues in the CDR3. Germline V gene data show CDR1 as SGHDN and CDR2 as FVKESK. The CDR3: CASSQEGGFRNEQYF.

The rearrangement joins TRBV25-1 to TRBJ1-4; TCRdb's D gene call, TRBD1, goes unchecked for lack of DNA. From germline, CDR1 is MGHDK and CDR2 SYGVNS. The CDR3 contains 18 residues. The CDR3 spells CASSESPGQGATNEKLFF. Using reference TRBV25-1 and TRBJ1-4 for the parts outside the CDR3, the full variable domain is EADIYQTPRYLVIGTGKKITLECSQTMGHDKMYWYQQDPGMELHLIHYSYGVNSTEKGDLSSESTVSRIRTEHFPLTLESARPSHTSQYLCASSESPGQGATNEKLFFGSGTQLSVL.

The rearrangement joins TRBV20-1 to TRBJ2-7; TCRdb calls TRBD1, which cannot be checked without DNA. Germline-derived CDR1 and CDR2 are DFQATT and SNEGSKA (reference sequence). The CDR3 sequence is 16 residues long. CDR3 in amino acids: CSARDLKGGQGYEQYF.

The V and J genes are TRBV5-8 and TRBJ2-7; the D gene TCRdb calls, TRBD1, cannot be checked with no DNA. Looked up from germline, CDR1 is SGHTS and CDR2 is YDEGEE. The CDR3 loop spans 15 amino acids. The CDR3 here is CASSLGQGGFREQYF.

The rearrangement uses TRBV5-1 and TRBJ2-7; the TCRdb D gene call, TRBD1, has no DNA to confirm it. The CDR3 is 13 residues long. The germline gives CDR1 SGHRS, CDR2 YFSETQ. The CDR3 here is CASSLVGGGEQYF.

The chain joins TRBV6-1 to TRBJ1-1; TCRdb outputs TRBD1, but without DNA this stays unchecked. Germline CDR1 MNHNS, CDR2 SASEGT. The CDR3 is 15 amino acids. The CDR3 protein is CASSALGAGNTEAFF.

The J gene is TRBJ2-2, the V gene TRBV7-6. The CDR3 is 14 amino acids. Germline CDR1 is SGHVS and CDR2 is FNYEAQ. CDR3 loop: CASSLSPSGGELFF.

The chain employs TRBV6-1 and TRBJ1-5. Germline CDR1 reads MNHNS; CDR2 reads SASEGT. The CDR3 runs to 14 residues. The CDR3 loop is CASIDSNSNQPQHF.

CDR3 in amino acids: CASRIPTQNTEAFF. The rearrangement links TRBV5-1 to TRBJ1-1. The germline V gene encodes CDR1 SGHRS and CDR2 YFSETQ. The CDR3 consists of 14 residues.

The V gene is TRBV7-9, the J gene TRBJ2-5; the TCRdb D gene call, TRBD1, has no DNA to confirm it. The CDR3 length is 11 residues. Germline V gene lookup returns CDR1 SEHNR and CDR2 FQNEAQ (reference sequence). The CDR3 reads CASGQQETQYF.

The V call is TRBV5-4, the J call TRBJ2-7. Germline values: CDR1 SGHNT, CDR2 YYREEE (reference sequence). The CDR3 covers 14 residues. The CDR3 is CASSFPGGSYEQYF.

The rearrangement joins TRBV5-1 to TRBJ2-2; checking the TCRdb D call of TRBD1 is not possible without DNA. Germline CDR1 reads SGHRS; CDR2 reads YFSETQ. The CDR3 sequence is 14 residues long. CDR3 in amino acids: CASSQGFVAGELFF.

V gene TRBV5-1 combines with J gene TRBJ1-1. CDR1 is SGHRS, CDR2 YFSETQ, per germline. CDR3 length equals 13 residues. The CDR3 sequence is CASSSQLNTEAFF.

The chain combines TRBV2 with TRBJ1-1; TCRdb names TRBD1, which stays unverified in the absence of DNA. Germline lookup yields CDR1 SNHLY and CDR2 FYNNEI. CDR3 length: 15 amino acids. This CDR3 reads CASEPNRGGGTEAFF. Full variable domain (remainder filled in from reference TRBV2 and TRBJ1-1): EPEVTQTPSHQVTQMGQEVILRCVPISNHLYFYWYRQILGQKVEFLVSFYNNEISEKSEIFDDQFSVERPDGSNFTLKIRSTKLEDSAMYFCASEPNRGGGTEAFFGQGTRLTVV.

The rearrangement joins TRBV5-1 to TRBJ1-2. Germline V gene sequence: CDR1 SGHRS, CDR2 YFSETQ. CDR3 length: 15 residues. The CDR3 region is CASSLVRGSMDGYTF.

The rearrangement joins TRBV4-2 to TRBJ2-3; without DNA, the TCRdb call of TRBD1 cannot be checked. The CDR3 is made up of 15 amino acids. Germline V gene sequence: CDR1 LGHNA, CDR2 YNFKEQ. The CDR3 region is CASSQPGLASDTQYF.

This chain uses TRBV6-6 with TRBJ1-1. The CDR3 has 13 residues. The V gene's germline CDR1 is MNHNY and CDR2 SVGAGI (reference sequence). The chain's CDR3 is CASNYLVNTEAFF.

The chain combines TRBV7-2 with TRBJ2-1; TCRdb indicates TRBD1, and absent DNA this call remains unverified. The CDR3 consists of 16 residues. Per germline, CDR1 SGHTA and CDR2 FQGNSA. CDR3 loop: CASSLDSAGRYNEQFF.